This T cell receptor beta chain was profiled in a study of CD8 T cells in ankylosing spondylitis (dated by TCRdb to the late 2010s). Describing the broader study: The study set out to find disease-linked TCR variants by profiling T cell receptor beta repertoires in ankylosing spondylitis patients and healthy donors. The whole study cohort included over 85 healthy donors and over 20 ankylosing spondylitis patients. Peripheral blood was sampled, and synovial fluid was additionally collected from ankylosing spondylitis patients. The paper as a whole reports these results and caveats: According to the report, matched synovial fluid samples from ankylosing spondylitis patients were significantly enriched for the disease-linked clones. Some TCR beta motif variants had previously been reported in synovial fluid and blood of reactive arthritis patients, which suggested common disease-initiation mechanisms. The disease-linked clones showed a CD8+ phenotype and occurred at relatively low frequencies in peripheral blood. A TCR beta motif of several highly homologous amino acid variants appeared characteristic of blood from ankylosing spondylitis patients.

V loses 4 bases of germline sequence and J loses 8 bases, and the interval between the two ends is 15 bases. Spanning cysteine to phenylalanine, the CDR3 consists of 14 amino acids. Only the CDR3 region is kept as DNA, spanning 42 bases read in frame from base 1. The germline V gene (reference sequence) yields SGHNT for CDR1 and YYREEE for CDR2. Comments on this clonotype: Its antigen specificity is not known. No base-level quality is on record; no much larger clone is a single base apart.

Sequenced on an Illumina HiSeq 2500. Quantitative 5'-RACE with molecular barcodes was the method used to prepare the TCR beta libraries. In the original analysis: A new computational method based on a probabilistic model of VDJ rearrangement was used to identify disease-linked TCR variants. TCRdb reprocessed the public reads (quality trimming at Q25 with fastp, clone calling with MiXCR) and kept in-frame beta chains. Every distinct CDR3 protein forms one entry, paired with its most common genes and DNA. The V and J calls were not made by the authors but by TCRdb's processing. Present in this sample are 200,000 to 250,000 distinct CDR3 sequences, under 30% of which were seen just once. Of the sample, 5% to 8% falls within the top ten clones.

This TCR was recovered from a male donor with ankylosing spondylitis or in good health (not recorded which). The sequenced material came from blood, either unsorted or a sorted T cell fraction (not recorded which). Recombination joined TRBV5-4 with TRBJ2-2, with a tentative D gene TRBD1 over 5 matching bases. Here is the DNA: TGTGCCAGCAGCAAGGACGTAGGGGCAGGGGAGCTGTTTTTT. Translated, it reads CASSKDVGAGELFF. Beyond the CDR3, the reference TRBV5-4 and TRBJ2-2 genes provide the residues; the full variable domain reads: ETGVTQSPTHLIKTRGQQVTLRCSSQSGHNTVSWYQQALGQGPQFIFQYYREEENGRGNFPPRFSGLQFPNYSSELNVNALELDDSALYLCASSKDVGAGELFFGEGSRLTVL.